A selection of T cell receptor beta chains follows, all from one sample in a study of T cell responses to AZD1222 COVID-19 vaccine. Clones were read by immunoSEQ multiplex PCR, and TCRdb kept only the in-frame ones, dropping some. The sample records some 92,000 clones, over 80% being singletons. The sample here was peripheral blood, taken on day 0 of AZD1222 vaccination. The receptors here all came from an adult in good health. The CDR3 runs from the conserved cysteine through the conserved F or W. The D gene is left open where the match is weak. Clone size is not always given. Where it is, it says once, few, many or a class for expanded clones.

D: -
J: TRBJ1-1
length: 15
V: TRBV19
size: -
DNA: TGTGCCAGTAGACTTGACGGCAGGGTGAACACTGAAGCTTTCTTT
CDR3: CASRLDGRVNTEAFF

D: -
J: TRBJ2-6
length: 14
V: TRBV30
size: -
DNA: TGTGCCTGGAGCCAGAGGGGAACCGCCAACGTCCTGACTTTC
CDR3: CAWSQRGTANVLTF

D: TRBD1
J: TRBJ1-6
length: 15
V: TRBV7-9
size: -
DNA: TGTGCCAGCGAGACAGGGGACACCTATAATTCACCCCTCCACTTT
CDR3: CASETGDTYNSPLHF

D: -
J: TRBJ2-1
length: 16
V: TRBV6-4
size: -
DNA: TGTGCCAGCAGTGAATCTGTTGGGACACGTTACAATGAGCAGTTCTTC
CDR3: CASSESVGTRYNEQFF

D: -
J: TRBJ2-7
length: 16
V: TRBV3-1/TRBV3-2
size: once
DNA: TGTGCCAGCAGCCAAATGGGGGGGGACAGGACCTACGAGCAGTACTTC
CDR3: CASSQMGGDRTYEQYF

D: -
J: TRBJ1-5
length: 12
V: TRBV10-1
size: once
DNA: TGCGCCAGCAGTGACGGCAATCAGCCCCAGCATTTT
CDR3: CASSDGNQPQHF

D: -
J: TRBJ1-6
length: 13
V: TRBV6-5
size: -
DNA: TGTGCCAGCATTGGACAGCTTAATTCACCCCTCCACTTT
CDR3: CASIGQLNSPLHF

D: TRBD1
J: TRBJ1-1
length: 16
V: TRBV10-1
size: -
DNA: TGCGCCAGCAGTGCGCCGGACAGGGCTAAACCCACTGAAGCTTTCTTT
CDR3: CASSAPDRAKPTEAFF

D: TRBD1
J: TRBJ1-6
length: 13
V: TRBV7-2
size: -
DNA: TGTGCCAGCAGGCTACAGGGGAATTCACCCCTCCACTTT
CDR3: CASRLQGNSPLHF

D: -
J: TRBJ1-2
length: 11
V: TRBV3-1/TRBV3-2
size: -
DNA: TGTGCCAGCAGCGGCAGCTATGGCTACACCTTC
CDR3: CASSGSYGYTF

D: -
J: TRBJ1-1
length: 15
V: TRBV6-2/TRBV6-3
size: once
DNA: TGTGCCAGCAGTTTCCCGGGAGGATGGAACACTGAAGCTTTCTTT
CDR3: CASSFPGGWNTEAFF

D: TRBD1
J: TRBJ2-5
length: 16
V: TRBV6-4
size: -
DNA: TGTGCCAGCAGTCCAACTCCCGGGACAGGGAAGGAGACCCAGTACTTC
CDR3: CASSPTPGTGKETQYF

D: TRBD2
J: TRBJ2-1
length: 16
V: TRBV9
size: -
DNA: TGTGCCAGCAGCCCCCGAGGACTAGCGGGCTTGGATGAGCAGTTCTTC
CDR3: CASSPRGLAGLDEQFF

D: -
J: TRBJ2-5
length: 13
V: TRBV12-3/TRBV12-4
size: many
DNA: TGTGCCAGCAGCCCCCCGGAAGGGGAGACCCAGTACTTC
CDR3: CASSPPEGETQYF

D: -
J: TRBJ1-5
length: 17
V: TRBV9
size: -
DNA: TGTGCCAGCAGCGTAGTAGCTGTAATCTTTAGCAATCAGCCCCAGCATTTT
CDR3: CASSVVAVIFSNQPQHF

D: -
J: TRBJ1-4
length: 15
V: TRBV11-2
size: -
DNA: TGTGCCAGCAGCCCCCGTGGGGGGGCGAGGGAAAAACTGTTTTTT
CDR3: CASSPRGGAREKLFF

D: -
J: TRBJ2-5
length: 15
V: TRBV28
size: -
DNA: TGTGCCAGCAGTTTCCAGGGCTATTACCAAGAGACCCAGTACTTC
CDR3: CASSFQGYYQETQYF

D: TRBD2
J: TRBJ2-3
length: 16
V: TRBV7-2
size: -
DNA: TGTGCCAGCAGCTTAGCGGGGACTACCGGGAGGGGTACGCAGTATTTT
CDR3: CASSLAGTTGRGTQYF

D: -
J: TRBJ1-2
length: 13
V: TRBV6-5
size: -
DNA: TGTGCCAGCAGTTACCGTGGGGGCTATGGCTACACCTTC
CDR3: CASSYRGGYGYTF

D: -
J: TRBJ1-2
length: 14
V: TRBV5-4
size: -
DNA: TGTGCCACCGTAGACAGCCTAGCGGGGAGTGGCTACACCTTC
CDR3: CATVDSLAGSGYTF

D: TRBD1
J: TRBJ1-4
length: 16
V: TRBV2
size: -
DNA: TGTGCCAGCAGCGCCCTTGGACAGGGAATGAGGGAAAAACTGTTTTTT
CDR3: CASSALGQGMREKLFF

D: -
J: TRBJ2-1
length: 15
V: TRBV9
size: -
DNA: TGTGCCAGCAGCGTAGGGGGTGGGAGGCACAATGAGCAGTTCTTC
CDR3: CASSVGGGRHNEQFF

D: -
J: TRBJ1-5
length: 13
V: TRBV4-3
size: -
DNA: TGCGCCAGCAGCCAAGATAGGCAGCAGCCCCAGCATTTT
CDR3: CASSQDRQQPQHF

D: -
J: TRBJ1-5
length: 15
V: TRBV4-1
size: once
DNA: TGCGCCAGCAGCCAAGCCGGGGGGAGCAATCAGCCCCAGCATTTT
CDR3: CASSQAGGSNQPQHF

D: TRBD2
J: TRBJ2-7
length: 16
V: TRBV4-2
size: -
DNA: TGTGCCAGCAGCCAAGATGAGGAGCGGGGTTCCTACGAGCAGTACTTC
CDR3: CASSQDEERGSYEQYF

D: TRBD2
J: TRBJ2-3
length: 16
V: TRBV11-3
size: -
DNA: TGTGCCAGCAGTCAGCGGACTAGCGGGGGGGGCTTAACGCAGTATTTT
CDR3: CASSQRTSGGGLTQYF

D: -
J: TRBJ1-1
length: 13
V: TRBV27
size: -
DNA: TGTGCCAGCAGTTTGTGGGGGGACACTGAAGCTTTCTTT
CDR3: CASSLWGDTEAFF